This T cell receptor beta chain is drawn from a study of radiotherapy plus CTLA-4 blockade in lung cancer. General study results and limits: With interferon-beta, early dynamics of blood T cell clones were reported to best predict response.

About this clone: Antigen unknown.

Germline lookup yields CDR1 SGHNT and CDR2 YYREEE (reference sequence). There are 14 residues in the CDR3. V was pared by 4 bases and J by 0 bases, with 3 bases of the junction left unmatched. Clones were read by immunoSEQ multiplex PCR, and TCRdb kept only the in-frame ones, dropping some. This repertoire shows around 99,000 clones, 70% to 90% found once; its top ten account for 4.5% to 6%. Focal radiation plus CTLA-4 blockade with ipilimumab was given to patients with chemo-refractory metastatic non-small-cell lung cancer. The sample here was peripheral blood, taken from a patient treated with radiotherapy plus ipilimumab. The receptor was derived from a human donor with non-small cell lung cancer that progressed on radiotherapy plus ipilimumab. The J gene is TRBJ2-5, the V gene TRBV5-4; 7 bases map to TRBD1. The CDR3 DNA is TGTGCCAGCAGCCTGGGACAGTACCAAGAGACCCAGTACTTC. This codes for CASSLGQYQETQYF.